What follows is one TCR beta chain and its context. This receptor's antigen is unknown. The sample holds no much larger clone one base away, and base qualities are not on file. This record comes from a study of identical twins (dated by TCRdb to the mid-2010s). Study-level background: To test whether fetal clonotypes persist, this study deep-sequenced TCR alpha and beta repertoires from monozygotic twins, from unrelated adults of various ages, and from cord blood. To rule out contamination, the twin experiments were replicated at different times with different library preparation protocols. What the work shows at the level of the full study, not this receptor alone: Abundant cord blood beta clonotypes had fewer insertions, young adult naive repertoires showed a similar but weaker trend, and memory repertoires showed no such trend. The excess sharing between twins in beta out-of-frame sequences was weaker because fewer shared sequences reduced the signal-to-noise ratio. Zero-insertion analyses could be partly confounded by invariant T cells such as MAIT and iNKT, although diverse VJ usage argued against such confounding for most clonotypes. Out-of-frame TCR alpha sharing in monozygotic twins was systematically underestimated by recombination models, whereas sharing between unrelated individuals was in agreement with the recombination models. Compared with coincidental sharing between unrelated individuals, out-of-frame TCR alpha sequences shared between twins had an excess of sequences with low generation probability. Because the same donors could not be followed over many years, the conclusions depended on cross-sectional statistical analysis.

Only healthy Caucasian donors were included. Three pairs of female monozygotic twins, all aged roughly 18 to 29 years, made up the twin cohort. Positive isolation kits from Invitrogen were used to isolate the CD4+ and CD8+ T cell populations. Reading the germline V gene gives CDR1 KGHSY and CDR2 FQNENV. Measured from the cysteine to the phenylalanine, the CDR3 is 16 residues long. Only the CDR3 part of the read is kept: 48 bases, read in frame from the first base. Relative to germline, V is 3 bases shorter and J is 0 bases shorter, with 12 bases between their ends. Preparation of the library involved 5' RACE. The listed sequencing device is Illumina HiSeq 2000. A universal primer binding site was added through template switching, and the final cDNA carried a unique molecular identifier so that TCR cDNA molecules could be counted accurately. Specific primers in the conserved constant-segment region were used to synthesize first-strand cDNA for the TCR alpha and beta chains. To control for contamination, every cDNA library was double barcoded, receiving both a SMART-Mk sample barcode and Illumina barcodes. Two successive PCR steps introduced TruSeq adapter sequences along with Illumina sample barcodes. The TCR alpha and beta cDNA libraries were sequenced on the Illumina HiSeq platform using custom primers. In the original analysis: Raw reads were processed with MiGEC to extract unique molecular identifiers, and MiXCR was used to determine CDR3 positions. Recombination models were inferred per individual with the repgenHMM and IGoR tools using an EM algorithm. Shared clonotype analysis was performed with the tcR package in R, normalizing sharing by the product of cloneset sizes. Out-of-frame nonproductive sequences were analyzed to study raw recombination free of thymic and clonal selection effects. TCRdb reprocessing: public reads trimmed at Q25 with fastp, clones called with MiXCR, in-frame beta chains kept. Each CDR3 protein appears once, grouped with its most common genes and DNA. TCRdb, not the original authors, processed these V and J calls. Across this sample there are around 290,000 distinct CDR3 sequences, with nearly 9.5% seen only once. The top ten clonotypes cover approximately 7% of the sample.

This sample was shared with a second study, whose subject was yellow fever vaccine responses in identical twins. As noted in the second study: According to the authors, in identical twins the way T cells responded to vaccination appeared partly convergent and partly personalized. The study precisely tracked vaccine-responding T cell clones in identical twins.

Sequencing used CD8+ T cells sorted from blood. The rearranged segments are TRBV16 and TRBJ1-5; the D gene is unclear. This TCR derives from a woman younger than 35 in good health. The CDR3 region reads CASSHTDDFSNQPQHF. The nucleotide sequence is given as TGTGCCAGCAGCCATACCGATGACTTTAGCAATCAGCCCCAGCATTTT.